These 8 T cell receptor beta chains were all obtained from the same sample, sequenced in a study of cytomegalovirus exposure and HLA in healthy donors. 13 Jbeta primers and 60 Vbeta primers were used for the PCR. Measured with immunoSEQ multiplex PCR; TCRdb has only the in-frame clones, and not every one. The sample consists of 110,000 or so clones, 74% of them appearing once. The sequenced material came from PBMCs. The receptors were sampled from a woman aged 45-60 years in good health and CMV-seropositive.

This chain uses TRBV19 with TRBJ1-1, with 8 bases aligning to TRBD1. This CDR3 spans 16 amino acids. The junction had 7 bases not matched to a gene; V was cut back by 4 bases and J by 0 bases. CDR1 LNHDA and CDR2 SQIVND come from the germline V gene (reference sequence). CDR3: CASSRDRPAMNTEAFF. As DNA, the CDR3 is TGTGCCAGTAGTAGGGACAGGCCAGCGATGAACACTGAAGCTTTCTTT.

The chain carries TRBV10-3 and TRBJ1-4, with 7 bases identical to TRBD1. CDR1 ENHRY and CDR2 SYGVKD come from the germline V gene. The CDR3 is made up of 13 amino acids. After removal of 7 bases from V and 7 bases from J, the junction contained 6 bases not matched to a gene. CDR3 residues: CAINQGVVEKLFF. The CDR3 DNA follows: TGTGCCATCAATCAGGGGGTTGTTGAAAAACTGTTTTTT.

The chain is built from TRBV5-5 and TRBJ2-7; no definite D call. V was trimmed by 0 bases and J by 5 bases, leaving 9 bases between them. In germline, CDR1 is SGHKS, CDR2 YYEKEE (reference sequence). The CDR3 has 13 amino acids. The CDR3 here is CASSLALLHEQYF. CDR3 in DNA: TGTGCCAGCAGCTTGGCCTTACTCCACGAGCAGTACTTC.

The rearrangement uses TRBV5-1 and TRBJ1-4; 8 bases agree with TRBD1. The junction had 6 bases not matched to a gene; V was cut back by 4 bases and J by 7 bases. The CDR3 totals 14 residues. Germline values: CDR1 SGHRS, CDR2 YFSETQ. CDR3 sequence: CASSGQGGGEKLFF. The CDR3 bases are TGCGCCAGCAGCGGACAGGGTGGGGGTGAAAAACTGTTTTTT.

For this clone: A junction end diverges from the germline sequence, so it may reflect a read error. Other nucleotide sequences in the sample specify the same CDR3. The gene calls are TRBV6-1 and TRBJ1-3; the D gene is possibly TRBD1 (5 bases). The CDR3 is made up of 15 amino acids. The germline CDR1 and CDR2 sequences are MNHNS and SASEGT. Here the CDR3 reads CASSDVNGGWNTIYF. CDR3 nucleotide sequence: TGCGCCAGCAGTGACGTCAACGGGGGATGGAACACCATATATTTT.

J is TRBJ1-1 and V is TRBV25-1; maybe TRBD1 (5 bases). The CDR3 covers 11 residues. The V end was cut by 6 bases, the J end by 9 bases, with 11 bases between. Looked up from germline, CDR1 is MGHDK and CDR2 is SYGVNS. CDR3 sequence reads: CASRSDSQAFF. The CDR3 DNA follows: TGTGCCAGCAGGAGCGACAGCCAAGCTTTCTTT. Variable domain in full (rest from reference TRBV25-1 and TRBJ1-1): EADIYQTPRYLVIGTGKKITLECSQTMGHDKMYWYQQDPGMELHLIHYSYGVNSTEKGDLSSESTVSRIRTEHFPLTLESARPSHTSQYLCASRSDSQAFFGQGTRLTVV.

This clone was counted a single time. The chain recombines TRBV7-2 with TRBJ2-5, with D possibly being TRBD2 (5 bases). The CDR3 loop spans 14 amino acids. From germline, CDR1 is SGHTA and CDR2 FQGNSA. The V end lost 4 bases, the J end lost 3 bases, and 12 bases lay between the germline ends. In nucleotides, the CDR3 is TGTGCCAGCAGCTCCGGACTGGAGAAAGAGACCCAGTACTTC. Translation: CASSSGLEKETQYF.

The chain carries TRBV2 and TRBJ2-3; D unresolved. Germline V lookup: CDR1 SNHLY, CDR2 FYNNEI. The V end lost 3 bases, the J end lost 0 bases, and 7 bases lay between the germline ends. The CDR3 is made up of 14 amino acids. The CDR3 spells CASSEPTSTDTQYF. The CDR3 nucleotides read TGTGCCAGCAGTGAGCCGACTAGCACAGATACGCAGTATTTT.